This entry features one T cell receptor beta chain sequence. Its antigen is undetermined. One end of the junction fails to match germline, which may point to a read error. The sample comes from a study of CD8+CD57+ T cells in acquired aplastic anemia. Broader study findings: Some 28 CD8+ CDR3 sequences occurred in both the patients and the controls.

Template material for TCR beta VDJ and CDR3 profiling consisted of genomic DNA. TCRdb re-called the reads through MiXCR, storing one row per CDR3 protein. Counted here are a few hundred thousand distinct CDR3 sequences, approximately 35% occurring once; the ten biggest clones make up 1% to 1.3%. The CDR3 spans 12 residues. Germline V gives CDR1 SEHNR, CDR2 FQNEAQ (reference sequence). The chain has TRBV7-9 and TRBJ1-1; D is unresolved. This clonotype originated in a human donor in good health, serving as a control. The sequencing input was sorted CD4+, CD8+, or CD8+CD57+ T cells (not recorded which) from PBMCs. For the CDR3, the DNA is TGCGCCAGCAGTAGCTTTAACACTGAAGTTTTCTTT. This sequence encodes CASSSFNTEVFF. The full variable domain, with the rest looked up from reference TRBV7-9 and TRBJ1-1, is DTGVSQNPRHKITKRGQNVTFRCDPISEHNRLYWYRQTLGQGPEFLTYFQNEAQLEKSRLLSDRFSAERPKGSFSTLEIQRTEQGDSAMYLCASSSFNTEVFFGQGTRLTVV.